The present entry profiles one TCR beta chain with its context. Read data end 3 residues before the CDR3 end; the end is taken from the germline J gene. V dropped 5 bases and J dropped 3; count of bases not matched to a gene: 9. There are 15 residues in the CDR3. CDR1 SGHTA and CDR2 FQGNSA come from the germline V gene. This entry is derived from a study of Tregs in tolerant kidney transplant recipients. Thawed PBMCs were FACS-sorted into unstimulated CD4+CD25+CD127- regulatory T cells, CD4+CD25- non-regulatory cells, CD4 and CD8 cells. Sequenced by immunoSEQ multiplex PCR; TCRdb stores in-frame clones only, minus some. This sample's clone table lists approximately 50,000 clones.

Material: CD4+ T cells from blood, obtained before the transplant. This TCR was sampled from a human donor who received a combined kidney and bone marrow transplant. This sequence joins TRBV7-2 and TRBJ2-5; the match to TRBD2 covers 7 bases. The CDR3 loop reads CASSPWGSGEETQYF. The covered CDR3 bases are TGTGCCAGCAGCCCCTGGGGGAGCGGGGAAGAGACC.